Below, 9 T cell receptor beta chains from the same sample are listed, as sequenced in a study of blood T cell repertoires in COVID-19. The repertoire was sequenced with immunoSEQ multiplex PCR; TCRdb's copy has only in-frame clones and lacks some. This sample has roughly 90,000 clones; around four fifths occur once, and the top ten carry 25% to 40%. The sequenced sample consisted of peripheral blood. The receptors were gathered from a woman aged 80 or over with active or convalescent COVID-19.

V gene TRBV6-4 combines with J gene TRBJ2-1; 9 bases map to TRBD1. The junction had 14 bases not matched to a gene; V was cut back by 4 bases and J by 7 bases. CDR1 is MRHNA, CDR2 SNTAGT, per germline. This CDR3 has 17 amino acids. The CDR3 sequence is CASSASGTGYEGNEQFF. CDR3 DNA sequence: TGTGCCAGCAGTGCGTCCGGGACAGGGTACGAGGGTAATGAGCAGTTCTTC.

The V gene is TRBV2, the J gene TRBJ1-2; D gene uncertain. The germline V and J ends were trimmed by 9 bases and 4 bases, with 6 bases remaining between them. The CDR3 is 10 amino acids. In germline, CDR1 is SNHLY, CDR2 FYNNEI. For the CDR3, the DNA is TGTGCCAGTGGGAGCTATGGCTACACCTTC. Amino acids: CASGSYGYTF.

The rearrangement uses TRBV7-2 and TRBJ1-4, with a weak D call TRBD1 (5 bases). V was pared by 1 base and J by 3 bases, with 12 bases between. From germline, CDR1 is SGHTA and CDR2 FQGNSA. This CDR3 is 16 amino acids long. The CDR3 sequence: CASSLVGGTANEKLFF. CDR3 nucleotide sequence: TGTGCCAGCAGCTTAGTCGGGGGAACGGCTAATGAAAAACTGTTTTTT.

Written as DNA, the CDR3 is TGTGCCAGCAGGCCCGATACGAGTCAGCCCCAGCATTTT. Amino acid sequence: CASRPDTSQPQHF. V is TRBV6-5 and J is TRBJ1-5; D is unresolved. Germline V gene data show CDR1 as MNHEY and CDR2 as SVGAGI. The germline V and J ends were trimmed by 6 bases and 6 bases, with 12 bases remaining between them. There are 13 residues in the CDR3.

The J gene is TRBJ2-7, the V gene TRBV5-1; D unclear. Looked up from germline, CDR1 is SGHRS and CDR2 is YFSETQ. V was trimmed by 5 bases and J by 0 bases, leaving 12 bases between them. The CDR3 is 14 amino acids. The DNA for the CDR3 is TGCGCCAGCAGTCAAAACCCAGACTCCTACGAGCAGTACTTC. It specifies CASSQNPDSYEQYF.

The gene calls are TRBV6-5 and TRBJ2-7, with TRBD2 as a possible D gene (6 bases). This CDR3 contains 15 residues. Germline CDR1 MNHEY, CDR2 SVGAGI. V was trimmed by 0 bases and J by 2 bases, leaving 11 bases between them. CDR3 bases: TGTGCCAGCAGTTACTCGGCTCGGAGGGCCTACGAGCAGTACTTC. Its protein product is CASSYSARRAYEQYF.

The rearrangement joins TRBV7-9 to TRBJ2-2; D is perhaps TRBD2 (5 bases). V dropped 4 bases and J dropped 7 bases, with 16 bases sitting between them. Germline V gene sequence: CDR1 SEHNR, CDR2 FQNEAQ (reference sequence). The length of the CDR3 is 15 residues. The CDR3 loop is CASSSGGGSGGELFF. As DNA, the CDR3 is TGTGCCAGCAGCTCTGGAGGTGGCTCTGGCGGGGAGCTGTTTTTT.

In this sample, this clone turned up once. The DNA of the CDR3 is TGTGCCAGCAGTTCTTATAATTCACCCCTCCACTTT. Translating it yields CASSSYNSPLHF. The chain combines TRBV12-3 or TRBV12-4 with TRBJ1-6; D uncertain. V lost 4 bases to trimming and J lost 4 bases, with 2 bases between them. The CDR3 runs to 12 residues.

The J gene is TRBJ2-1, the V gene TRBV6-5, with TRBD2 matching 8 bases. This CDR3 has 14 residues. The junction had 5 bases not matched to a gene; V was cut back by 5 bases and J by 5 bases. Germline V gene lookup returns CDR1 MNHEY and CDR2 SVGAGI. CDR3 in amino acids: CASSPGGDNNEQFF. Here the CDR3 DNA reads TGTGCCAGCAGTCCGGGGGGGGATAACAATGAGCAGTTCTTC.